This is a list of T cell receptor beta chains from one sample in a study of T cell responses to AZD1222 COVID-19 vaccine. Using immunoSEQ multiplex PCR, the repertoire was profiled, and TCRdb retains in-frame clones only, with some absent. Of fewer than 150,000 clones listed, about 89% were seen once; the top ten hold around a tenth. The material sequenced was peripheral blood, taken 28 days after the second AZD1222 dose. The source is an adult who received the AZD1222 COVID-19 vaccine. The CDR3 runs from the conserved cysteine through the conserved F or W.

length: 14; V: TRBV19; J: TRBJ2-1; CDR3: CASSPGQNHNEQFF
length: 13; V: TRBV9; J: TRBJ2-3; CDR3: CASSWGLAATQYF
length: 12; V: TRBV6-5; J: TRBJ1-2; CDR3: CASRGRDYGYTF
length: 13; V: TRBV13; J: TRBJ1-1; CDR3: CASSPSPNTEAFF
length: 15; V: TRBV10-1; J: TRBJ1-6; CDR3: CASSDGGPGGSPLHF
length: 15; V: TRBV27; J: TRBJ1-3; CDR3: CASSQDRGLGNTIYF
length: 13; V: TRBV11-2; J: TRBJ1-5; CDR3: CASSLVRGQPQHF
length: 12; V: TRBV12-3/TRBV12-4; J: TRBJ2-7; CDR3: CASSFGGYEQYF
length: 14; V: TRBV13; J: TRBJ1-2; CDR3: CASSRQGMGYGYTF
length: 14; V: TRBV3-1/TRBV3-2; J: TRBJ2-1; CDR3: CASRISGPYNEQFF
length: 11; V: TRBV20-1; J: TRBJ2-2; CDR3: CSARGTGELFF
length: 17; V: TRBV6-2/TRBV6-3; J: TRBJ2-1; CDR3: CASSYRPTSGGYNEQFF
length: 15; V: TRBV30; J: TRBJ1-3; CDR3: CAWSAAGAVGNTIYF
length: 13; V: TRBV12-3/TRBV12-4; J: TRBJ1-3; CDR3: CASTLGQAGTIYF
length: 15; V: TRBV7-9; J: TRBJ2-7; CDR3: CASSPVTGGITEQYF
length: 15; V: TRBV10-2; J: TRBJ1-1; CDR3: CASSEGGRVVTEAFF
length: 13; V: TRBV6-5; J: TRBJ1-2; CDR3: CASTPGGWNGYTF
length: 14; V: TRBV7-3; J: TRBJ2-1; CDR3: CASSPGGSYNEQFF
length: 15; V: TRBV6-5; J: TRBJ2-1; CDR3: CASTSETSSYNEQFF
length: 13; V: TRBV7-9; J: TRBJ2-5; CDR3: CASSLPGGETQYF
length: 15; V: TRBV10-3; J: TRBJ2-7; CDR3: CAISESQDRGHEQYF
length: 17; V: TRBV15; J: TRBJ1-5; CDR3: CATSRDLWGGGNQPQHF
length: 19; V: TRBV18; J: TRBJ2-4; CDR3: CASSQLPLTGAGSKNIQYF
length: 13; V: TRBV19; J: TRBJ1-3; CDR3: CASSLFSGNTIYF
length: 11; V: TRBV6-2/TRBV6-3; J: TRBJ2-1; CDR3: CASSFLREQFF
length: 13; V: TRBV20-1; J: TRBJ2-7; CDR3: CSASLQSPGEQYF
length: 15; V: TRBV2; J: TRBJ2-5; CDR3: CASSYDSSPPETQYF
length: 15; V: TRBV28; J: TRBJ1-5; CDR3: CASSHRGRGNQPQHF
length: 17; V: TRBV9; J: TRBJ1-6; CDR3: CASSVATASSYNSPLHF
length: 17; V: TRBV4-1; J: TRBJ1-6; CDR3: CASSQDDHSSYNSPLHF
length: 15; V: TRBV6-5; J: TRBJ1-5; CDR3: CASSWSGGRDQPQHF
length: 17; V: TRBV7-9; J: TRBJ2-1; CDR3: CASSSPPLAGDRDEQFF
length: 13; V: TRBV10-3; J: TRBJ1-1; CDR3: CAISESIGTEAFF
length: 18; V: TRBV4-1; J: TRBJ2-1; CDR3: CASSRRDAVSGSGNEQFF
length: 14; V: TRBV2; J: TRBJ1-5; CDR3: CASGGAVGNQPQHF
length: 12; V: TRBV7-9; J: TRBJ1-2; CDR3: CASSSRGYGYTF
length: 12; V: TRBV6-5; J: TRBJ1-4; CDR3: CAVGRPYEKLFF
length: 15; V: TRBV3-1/TRBV3-2; J: TRBJ2-7; CDR3: CASSMTSGGPYEQYF
length: 13; V: TRBV6-5; J: TRBJ1-6; CDR3: CASKETGNSPLHF
length: 14; V: TRBV6-4; J: TRBJ2-7; CDR3: CASSDLDRTYEQYF
length: 14; V: TRBV6-5; J: TRBJ2-1; CDR3: CASSRDRITNEQFF
length: 15; V: TRBV5-1; J: TRBJ2-3; CDR3: CASSLGRGGIDTQYF
length: 13; V: TRBV18; J: TRBJ1-5; CDR3: CASSPPDSQPQHF
length: 14; V: TRBV6-5; J: TRBJ1-1; CDR3: CASSFGGENTEAFF
length: 17; V: TRBV5-5; J: TRBJ2-7; CDR3: CASSPPGLAGGGLGQYF
length: 13; V: TRBV28; J: TRBJ1-6; CDR3: CASRRDSKSPLHF
length: 16; V: TRBV11-3; J: TRBJ2-2; CDR3: CASSLGGTAMPGELFF
length: 14; V: TRBV7-9; J: TRBJ2-7; CDR3: CASSLVGGDYEQYF
length: 13; V: TRBV11-3; J: TRBJ1-5; CDR3: CANQRQGGQPQHF
length: 14; V: TRBV19; J: TRBJ2-7; CDR3: CASSTQGGYYEQYF
length: 12; V: TRBV6-5; J: TRBJ2-7; CDR3: CASSQLGREQYF
length: 11; V: TRBV2; J: TRBJ1-1; CDR3: CASRRTVEAFF
length: 14; V: TRBV19; J: TRBJ2-3; CDR3: CASSIESGGDTQYF